What follows describes a single TCR beta chain. These data are taken from a study of blood T cell repertoires in COVID-19. Study-level information: Acute and convalescent COVID-19 specimens originated in the United States, Italy and Spain.

CDR1 and CDR2 from the germline V gene are MNHNY and SVGAGI (reference sequence). V was shortened by 8 bases and J by 4 bases, with 14 bases between the two germline ends. This CDR3 region has 13 residues. This table comes from immunoSEQ multiplex PCR, and its TCRdb copy is limited to in-frame clones, with some not included. The sample holds approximately 200,000 clones; 84% are singletons and the top ten take around 2.7%. Sequencing was performed on peripheral blood. The chain recombines TRBV6-6 with TRBJ2-5; possible D gene TRBD1, 6 bases. This TCR derives from a woman under 40 who had recovered from COVID-19. CDR3 residues: CASDYRVGETQYF. As DNA, the CDR3 is TGTGCCAGCGACTACAGGGTGGGAGAGACCCAGTACTTC.